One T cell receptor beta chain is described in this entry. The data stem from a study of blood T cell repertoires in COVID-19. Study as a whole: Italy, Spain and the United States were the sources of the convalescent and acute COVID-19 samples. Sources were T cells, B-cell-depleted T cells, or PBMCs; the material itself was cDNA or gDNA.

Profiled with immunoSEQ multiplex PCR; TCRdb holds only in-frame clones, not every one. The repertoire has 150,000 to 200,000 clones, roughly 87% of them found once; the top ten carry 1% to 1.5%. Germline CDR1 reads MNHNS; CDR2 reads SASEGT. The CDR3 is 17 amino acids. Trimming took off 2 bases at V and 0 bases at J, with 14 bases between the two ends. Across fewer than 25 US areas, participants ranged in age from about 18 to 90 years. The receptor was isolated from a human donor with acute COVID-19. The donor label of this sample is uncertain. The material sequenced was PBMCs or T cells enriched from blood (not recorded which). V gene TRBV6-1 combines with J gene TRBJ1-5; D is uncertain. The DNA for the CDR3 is TGTGCCAGCAGTGAACTGTGGGCACCGCATAGCAATCAGCCCCAGCATTTT. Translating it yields CASSELWAPHSNQPQHF.